This TCR beta chain was sequenced during a study of T cell responses to AZD1222 COVID-19 vaccine. Whole-study results and caveats: Mostly white British, mostly female donors; authors suggested clonal diversity may be underestimated. Vaccine-associated CD4 TCRs spanned spike, dominant at 160-218 and 743-854. Seropositive at baseline were only a handful of AZD1222 recipients.

Recipients boosted at about 4 weeks or about 12 weeks are pooled. Trimming took 4 bases from V and 9 from J; bases not matched to a gene: 4. The CDR3 spans 12 residues. CDR1 and CDR2 from the germline V gene are SGHDN and FVKESK. Repertoires were generated with immunoSEQ multiplex PCR, while TCRdb's copy carries only in-frame clones and drops some. The sample has about 110,000 clones; 88% are singletons. Details on this clone: Its specificity is unknown.

The V and J genes are TRBV14 and TRBJ2-5; 8 nucleotides align to TRBD2. Sequencing used peripheral blood, obtained 28 days after the second AZD1222 dose. This TCR was sampled from an adult who received the AZD1222 COVID-19 vaccine. The CDR3 is CASSLGGGPQYF. The CDR3 nucleotides read TGTGCCAGCAGCCTCGGCGGGGGGCCCCAGTACTTC. The whole variable domain, filled in from reference TRBV14 and TRBJ2-5, reads EAGVTQFPSHSVIEKGQTVTLRCDPISGHDNLYWYRRVMGKEIKFLLHFVKESKQDESGMPNNRFLAERTGGTYSTLKVQPAELEDSGVYFCASSLGGGPQYFGPGTRLLVL.